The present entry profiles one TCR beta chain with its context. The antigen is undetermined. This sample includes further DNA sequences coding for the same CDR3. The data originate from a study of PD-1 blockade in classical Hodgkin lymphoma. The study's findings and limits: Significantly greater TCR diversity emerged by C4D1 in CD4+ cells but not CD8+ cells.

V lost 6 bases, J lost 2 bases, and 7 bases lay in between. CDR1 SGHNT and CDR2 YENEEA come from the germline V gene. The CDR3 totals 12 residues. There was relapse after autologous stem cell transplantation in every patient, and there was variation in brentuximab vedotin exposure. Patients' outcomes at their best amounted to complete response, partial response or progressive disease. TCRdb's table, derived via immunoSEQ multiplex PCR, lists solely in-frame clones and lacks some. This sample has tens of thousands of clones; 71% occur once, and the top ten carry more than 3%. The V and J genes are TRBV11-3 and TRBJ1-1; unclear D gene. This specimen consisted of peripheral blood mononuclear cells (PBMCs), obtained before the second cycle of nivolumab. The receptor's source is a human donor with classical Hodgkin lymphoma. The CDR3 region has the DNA TGTGCCAGCAGGGGAGACAACACTGAAGCTTTCTTT. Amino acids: CASRGDNTEAFF.